This is a list of T cell receptor beta chains from one sample in a study of beta chain features in type 1 diabetes. This table comes from immunoSEQ multiplex PCR, and its TCRdb copy is limited to in-frame clones, with some not included. The sample includes under 900,000 clones, 15% to 20% of them seen just once. The sequenced material came from naive CD4+ T cells from blood. The receptors come from a woman aged 18-29 years in good health. CDR3s include the opening cysteine and the closing phenylalanine or tryptophan. A D gene is named only where the DNA matches it firmly. Only part of the rows carry a size: once, few, many, or a class if the clone is expanded.

v_call,clone_size,j_call,d_call,cdr3_aa,cdr3_nt
TRBV29-1,-,TRBJ2-1,-,CSVEDRGPYNEQFF,TGCAGCGTTGAAGATAGGGGCCCCTACAATGAGCAGTTCTTC
TRBV10-3,-,TRBJ2-7,-,CAISDSATYEQYF,TGTGCCATCAGTGACTCAGCTACCTACGAGCAGTACTTC
TRBV9,-,TRBJ2-3,-,CASSVGGVSADTQYF,TGTGCCAGCAGCGTAGGTGGAGTAAGTGCAGATACGCAGTATTTT
TRBV7-9,-,TRBJ2-3,TRBD2,CASSLTSGSTDTQYF,TGTGCCAGCAGCTTAACTAGCGGGAGCACAGATACGCAGTATTTT
TRBV4-2,-,TRBJ2-1,-,CASSQDGPGDEQFF,TGTGCCAGCAGCCAAGATGGTCCGGGCGATGAGCAGTTCTTC
TRBV7-9,-,TRBJ2-7,-,CASSFWGDYEQYF,TGTGCCAGCAGCTTTTGGGGGGATTACGAGCAGTACTTC
TRBV21-1,few,TRBJ1-5,-,CASCNRGQPQHF,TGTGCCAGTTGCAACAGGGGCCAGCCCCAGCATTTT
TRBV2,few,TRBJ2-1,TRBD2,CASSGTTYNEQFF,TGTGCCAGTTCCGGGACTACCTACAATGAGCAGTTCTTC
TRBV28,-,TRBJ2-5,-,CASSFLVRKETQYF,TGTGCCAGCAGTTTCCTCGTAAGAAAAGAGACCCAGTACTTC
TRBV7-9,once,TRBJ2-7,-,CASSSHGPAYEQYF,TGTGCCAGCAGCTCGCACGGGCCCGCCTACGAGCAGTACTTC
TRBV28,-,TRBJ2-7,TRBD2,CASSAGDSYEQYF,TGTGCCAGCAGTGCGGGAGACTCCTACGAGCAGTACTTC
TRBV6-5,few,TRBJ2-7,-,CASSYSGRPGLYEQYF,TGTGCCAGCAGTTACTCCGGGCGCCCCGGACTCTACGAGCAGTACTTC
TRBV2,few,TRBJ2-4,TRBD2,CASGSGLANIQYF,TGTGCCAGCGGTTCCGGACTAGCAAACATTCAGTACTTC
TRBV2,few,TRBJ1-3,-,CASSDFGTTGNTIYF,TGTGCCAGCAGTGACTTCGGGACAACAGGAAACACCATATATTTT
TRBV7-9,-,TRBJ1-2,-,CASSPGTIGYTF,TGTGCCAGCAGCCCGGGTACGATCGGCTACACCTTC
TRBV10-3,-,TRBJ1-1,-,CAINAQGGDTEAFF,TGTGCCATCAACGCGCAGGGCGGGGACACTGAAGCTTTCTTT
TRBV4-1,-,TRBJ1-5,-,CASSQVWGGAVSNQPQHF,TGCGCCAGCAGCCAAGTTTGGGGGGGCGCGGTAAGCAATCAGCCCCAGCATTTT
TRBV4-2,-,TRBJ2-3,TRBD2,CASSQDPRLAGVDTQYF,TGTGCCAGCAGCCAAGATCCAAGACTAGCGGGAGTTGATACGCAGTATTTT
TRBV18,-,TRBJ1-1,-,CASSPPVRNEAFF,TGTGCCAGCTCACCACCGGTAAGGAATGAAGCTTTCTTT
TRBV5-8,-,TRBJ2-1,-,CASRESTYNEQFF,TGTGCCAGCAGGGAGTCCACCTACAATGAGCAGTTCTTC
TRBV21-1,few,TRBJ2-7,-,CASSKSDRAAYEQYF,TGTGCCAGCAGCAAATCGGACAGGGCCGCCTACGAGCAGTACTTC
TRBV6-5,-,TRBJ2-7,TRBD1,CASSQRGQGYYEQYF,TGTGCCAGCAGTCAACGAGGACAGGGCTACTACGAGCAGTACTTC
TRBV11-2,-,TRBJ2-2,TRBD1,CAETLKGADTGELFF,TGTGCCGAGACGCTAAAGGGGGCCGACACCGGGGAGCTGTTTTTT
TRBV28,-,TRBJ2-6,-,CASSTRPSGANVLTF,TGTGCCAGCAGCACAAGGCCCTCTGGGGCCAACGTCCTGACTTTC
TRBV7-2,-,TRBJ2-1,TRBD1,CASRQGARNEQFF,TGTGCCAGTCGACAGGGGGCACGGAATGAGCAGTTCTTC
TRBV7-8,few,TRBJ2-3,-,CASSLALGSTDTQYF,TGTGCCAGCAGCTTGGCCCTAGGAAGCACAGATACGCAGTATTTT
TRBV7-9,-,TRBJ1-1,-,CASSSGGTEAFF,TGTGCCAGCAGTTCCGGGGGGACTGAAGCTTTCTTT
TRBV7-2,-,TRBJ2-7,-,CASSLDPRGSYEQYF,TGTGCCAGCAGCTTAGATCCACGGGGTTCCTACGAGCAGTACTTC
TRBV6-5,-,TRBJ2-1,-,CASSYRRETSNEQFF,TGTGCCAGCAGTTACCGTAGGGAGACGAGCAATGAGCAGTTCTTC
TRBV4-2,-,TRBJ2-3,TRBD2,CASSQDGVAGVGRDTDTQYF,TGTGCCAGCAGCCAAGATGGGGTAGCGGGAGTTGGTCGAGACACAGATACGCAGTATTTT
TRBV11-1,-,TRBJ2-2,-,CASSPPAAWGELFF,TGTGCCAGCAGCCCTCCGGCGGCCTGGGGGGAGCTGTTTTTT
TRBV6-6,-,TRBJ2-7,-,CASNPRGTTYEQYF,TGTGCCAGCAACCCCAGGGGCACGACCTACGAGCAGTACTTC
TRBV7-8,-,TRBJ2-1,TRBD2,CASCPDLAGSYNEQFF,TGTGCCAGCTGCCCAGACCTAGCGGGATCCTACAATGAGCAGTTCTTC
TRBV11-2,-,TRBJ2-5,TRBD2,CASSIEAGQETQYF,TGTGCCAGCAGTATAGAAGCGGGACAAGAGACCCAGTACTTC
TRBV19,few,TRBJ2-1,TRBD2,CASSRLAVPYNEQFF,TGTGCCAGTAGTCGACTAGCGGTCCCCTACAATGAGCAGTTCTTC
TRBV28,-,TRBJ2-7,-,CASRYTDRAYEQYF,TGTGCCAGCAGATACACGGATAGGGCCTACGAGCAGTACTTC
TRBV9,-,TRBJ2-1,-,CASSVGGAGWNDEQFF,TGTGCCAGCAGCGTAGGAGGGGCAGGTTGGAACGATGAGCAGTTCTTC
TRBV19,-,TRBJ2-2,-,CASSPRPVNTGELFF,TGTGCCAGTAGTCCGCGACCCGTGAACACCGGGGAGCTGTTTTTT
TRBV11-3,-,TRBJ2-1,-,CASSLYTYNEQFF,TGTGCCAGCAGCTTATACACCTACAATGAGCAGTTCTTC
TRBV7-2,-,TRBJ2-7,-,CASSLVGGLDRYEQYF,TGTGCCAGCAGCTTAGTCGGCGGGCTAGACAGATACGAGCAGTACTTC
TRBV7-9,few,TRBJ1-3,TRBD1,CASSLVGQVGNTIYF,TGTGCCAGCAGCTTAGTAGGACAGGTTGGAAACACCATATATTTT
TRBV7-9,-,TRBJ2-2,TRBD2,CASTLATLGGKTTGELFF,TGTGCCAGCACCCTGGCTACATTGGGGGGGAAGACCACCGGGGAGCTGTTTTTT
TRBV7-2,few,TRBJ1-3,TRBD1,CASSLVSGQGGNTIYF,TGTGCCAGCAGCTTGGTATCTGGACAGGGGGGAAACACCATATATTTT
TRBV7-3,-,TRBJ2-2,TRBD2,CASSLSGSGTGELFF,TGTGCCAGCAGCTTGAGCGGGAGCGGTACCGGGGAGCTGTTTTTT
TRBV5-1,few,TRBJ2-3,TRBD1,CASSLRTGAMADTQYF,TGCGCCAGCAGCCTGCGGACAGGGGCAATGGCAGATACGCAGTATTTT
TRBV21-1,few,TRBJ1-4,-,CASSKPDSSNEKLFF,TGTGCCAGCAGCAAACCGGACAGCAGTAATGAAAAACTGTTTTTT
TRBV11-2,-,TRBJ2-1,TRBD1,CASSYTDRLGEQFF,TGTGCCAGCAGCTATACGGACAGGTTGGGTGAGCAGTTCTTC
TRBV5-1,few,TRBJ2-7,-,CASSLGRRERNEQYF,TGCGCCAGCAGCTTGGGCAGGAGGGAGCGTAACGAGCAGTACTTC
TRBV5-6,once,TRBJ1-5,-,CASSLRGSSNQPQHF,TGTGCCAGCAGCTTAAGAGGGAGTAGCAATCAGCCCCAGCATTTT
TRBV9,-,TRBJ2-1,-,CASSVDIRVYNEQFF,TGTGCCAGCAGCGTAGATATTAGGGTCTACAATGAGCAGTTCTTC
TRBV20-1,-,TRBJ2-4,-,CSAPRNIQYF,TGCAGTGCACCCAGAAACATTCAGTACTTC
TRBV7-9,-,TRBJ2-7,TRBD1,CASSSLRGSFSYEQYF,TGTGCCAGCAGCTCCCTCAGGGGGTCTTTTTCCTACGAGCAGTACTTC
TRBV7-2,-,TRBJ2-1,-,CASSLDRGKQFF,TGTGCCAGCAGCCTAGACCGCGGCAAGCAGTTCTTC
TRBV18,few,TRBJ1-5,-,CASSVSSDQPQHF,TGTGCCAGCTCAGTAAGTTCCGATCAGCCCCAGCATTTT
TRBV25-1,-,TRBJ1-2,-,CASSERGAGYTF,TGTGCCAGCAGTGAACGGGGGGCTGGCTACACCTTC
TRBV6-6,-,TRBJ1-6,TRBD1,CASSYKITGVFSPLHF,TGTGCCAGCAGTTATAAGATCACAGGGGTGTTTTCACCCCTCCACTTT
TRBV7-3,few,TRBJ1-5,-,CASSRPPGTRSGGNQPQHF,TGTGCCAGCAGCCGACCTCCCGGGACACGATCTGGGGGCAATCAGCCCCAGCATTTT
TRBV5-1,-,TRBJ2-1,-,CASSSDAYNEQFF,TGCGCCAGCAGCTCCGACGCCTACAATGAGCAGTTCTTC